The text below deals with one T cell receptor beta chain. Its antigen is as yet unknown. CDR3 length: 16 amino acids. The germline gives CDR1 DFQATT, CDR2 SNEGSKA (reference sequence). Trimming at V came to 0 bases and at J to 5 bases, leaving 10 bases not matched to a gene. TCR beta VDJ and CDR3 were profiled, and genomic DNA was the template. TCRdb reanalysed the reads using MiXCR and keeps one entry per CDR3 protein. The table lists around 170,000 distinct CDR3 sequences, around 47% of them singletons. These data are taken from a study of CD8+CD57+ T cells in acquired aplastic anemia. About the research overall: Sorted CD4+ and CD8+ cell DNA averaged about 3 ug.

Flow cytometry had shown expanded CD8+CD57+ cells in the patients chosen for sequencing. There was no therapy given to any patient before the blood sampling took place. Whole-study results and caveats: Patients and controls shared some 29 CD8+ CDR3 sequences, which appeared highly expressed in patients and within their immunodominant clones.

Sample: sorted CD4+, CD8+, or CD8+CD57+ T cells (not recorded which) from PBMCs. The clonotype comes from a human donor with aplastic anemia. The V and J genes are TRBV20-1 and TRBJ2-1; 7 nucleotides align to TRBD2. This CDR3 is CSARDLMTGGNNEQFF. The CDR3 DNA is TGCAGTGCTAGAGATCTAATGACGGGGGGTAACAATGAGCAGTTCTTC.